This T cell receptor (beta chain) was obtained from a study of blood T cell repertoires in COVID-19. Per the authors' pipeline: The assay estimated nucleated cells by amplifying reference gene primers. Sequencing used immunoSEQ multiplex PCR; TCRdb keeps in-frame clones, though not all of them. Clone size and the V and J calls come from that table; the DNA yielded D and trimming. The sample records about 310,000 clones, 85% to 90% being singletons. Followed over time, Seattle patients had been enrolled while infection was active. This CDR3 has 14 residues. CDR1 is MDHEN and CDR2 is SYDVKM in the germline V gene. After removal of 6 bases from V and 3 bases from J, the junction contained 7 bases not matched to a gene.

The sample consisted of peripheral blood. This receptor was taken from a woman aged 40 to 50 with COVID-19, enrolled during active disease. V and J are TRBV28 and TRBJ1-2; the match to TRBD1 covers 7 bases. CDR3 in amino acids: CASRTGTAHYGYTF. CDR3 coding DNA: TGTGCCAGCAGGACCGGGACAGCGCACTATGGCTACACCTTC.